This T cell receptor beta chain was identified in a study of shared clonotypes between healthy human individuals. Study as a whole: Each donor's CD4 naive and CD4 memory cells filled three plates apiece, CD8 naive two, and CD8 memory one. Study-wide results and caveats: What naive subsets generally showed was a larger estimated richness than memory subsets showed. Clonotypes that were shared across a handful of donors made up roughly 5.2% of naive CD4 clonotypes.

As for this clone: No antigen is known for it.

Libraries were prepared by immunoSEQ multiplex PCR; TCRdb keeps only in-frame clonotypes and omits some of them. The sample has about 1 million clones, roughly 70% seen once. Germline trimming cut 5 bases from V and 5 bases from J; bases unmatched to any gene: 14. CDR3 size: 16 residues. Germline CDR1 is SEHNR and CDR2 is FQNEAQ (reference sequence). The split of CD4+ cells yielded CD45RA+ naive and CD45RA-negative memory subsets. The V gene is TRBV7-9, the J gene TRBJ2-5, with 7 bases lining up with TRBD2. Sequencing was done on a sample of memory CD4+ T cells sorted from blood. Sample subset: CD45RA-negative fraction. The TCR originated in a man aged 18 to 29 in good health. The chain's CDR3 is CASSQPRASGEETQYF. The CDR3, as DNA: TGTGCCAGCAGCCAGCCCAGGGCTAGCGGTGAGGAGACCCAGTACTTC.